The clone carrying this T cell receptor (beta chain) was seen a few times. Unique molecular identifiers featured in how the TCRbeta library was prepared. TCRdb re-called the PCR reads through MiXCR, storing one row per CDR3 protein. The table has roughly 500,000 distinct CDR3 sequences, approximately 32% seen once. This sample is part of a study of T-cell reconstitution after alpha-beta-depleted transplantation in children. CDR1 and CDR2 (germline): DFQATT, SNEGSKA (reference sequence). CDR3 length: 16 residues. V was shortened by 0 bases and J by 5 bases, with 20 bases between the two germline ends. The sequence was collected from a human donor who donated a stem cell graft to a child with aplastic anemia. Sequences were derived from PBMCs from the stem cell graft donor, sampled from the stem cell graft. The rearrangement links TRBV20-1 to TRBJ2-7, with D perhaps TRBD2 (6 bases). The CDR3 DNA follows: TGCAGTGCTAGAGAGCAGGACATCGGGAGAGTAAACGAGCAGTACTTC. The encoded protein is CSAREQDIGRVNEQYF.